The 27 T cell receptor beta chains in this list originate from one sample, sequenced in a study of blood T cells in healthy people across ages. A J-beta primer mix and a sample-barcoded 5' primer were used in a second PCR of about 7 to 12 cycles. TCRdb independently ran MiXCR on the 5' RACE reads; one entry per CDR3 protein. The sample records about 1,500,000 distinct CDR3 sequences, roughly 30% being singletons. Sequencing input: blood. The receptors shown here come from a woman aged 30 to 39 in good health.

The rearrangement links TRBV29-1 to TRBJ2-7; D is uncertain. V was trimmed by 3 bases and J by 3 bases, leaving 12 bases between them. The CDR3 runs 13 residues. Germline assignment: CDR1 SQVTM and CDR2 ANQGSEA. Here the CDR3 DNA reads TGCAGCGTTGAGACATTGGAAGGCTACGAGCAGTACTTC. Its translation is CSVETLEGYEQYF.

The count of this clonotype is one. The gene calls are TRBV24-1 and TRBJ1-5, with no clear D. Germline CDR1 and CDR2: KGHDR and SFDVKD. The CDR3 totals 13 residues. Deletions cut 5 bases from V and 5 bases from J, with 9 bases between. This CDR3 reads CATSAEGHQPQHF. As DNA, the CDR3 is TGTGCCACCAGTGCTGAGGGCCATCAGCCCCAGCATTTT.

This clonotype came up many times. V gene TRBV27 combines with J gene TRBJ2-1; D gene ambiguous. This CDR3 region has 14 residues. Germline loops: CDR1 MNHEY, CDR2 SMNVEV (reference sequence). V dropped 4 bases and J dropped 5 bases, with 12 bases sitting between them. As DNA, the CDR3 is TGTGCCAGCAGTTGGGTCGAGGACGACAATGAGCAGTTCTTC. It translates to CASSWVEDDNEQFF.

This clonotype appeared a few times. The CDR3: CASTTRGGLQETQYF. The CDR3 DNA reads TGTGCCAGCACCACGAGGGGAGGCCTCCAAGAGACCCAGTACTTC. J is TRBJ2-5 and V is TRBV2; TRBD2 might be the D (6 bases). CDR3 length: 15 residues. Trimming took 7 bases from V and 1 from J, leaving 16 bases between them. Germline V CDR1 and CDR2: SNHLY, FYNNEI. Filled out from reference TRBV2 and TRBJ2-5, the complete variable domain reads EPEVTQTPSHQVTQMGQEVILRCVPISNHLYFYWYRQILGQKVEFLVSFYNNEISEKSEIFDDQFSVERPDGSNFTLKIRSTKLEDSAMYFCASTTRGGLQETQYFGPGTRLLVL.

This clonotype was detected ten times or more. The rearrangement links TRBV5-1 to TRBJ2-7, with D perhaps TRBD1 (6 bases). Trimming shortened V by 5 bases and J by 2 bases, and 17 bases separated the two germline ends. The CDR3 runs 15 residues. Germline-derived CDR1 and CDR2 are SGHRS and YFSETQ. CDR3 DNA sequence: TGCGCCAGCAGTCCCCGACAGGACTTAACCTACGAGCAGTACTTC. This codes for CASSPRQDLTYEQYF.

The chain joins TRBV18 to TRBJ2-1; 8 nucleotides match TRBD2. Germline CDR1 is KGHSH and CDR2 is LQKENI. V shed 2 bases, J shed 8 bases, and the junction held 8 bases outside the gene matches. This CDR3 has 15 amino acids. CDR3 protein: CASSPVLGGAYEQFF. The CDR3 DNA is TGTGCCAGCTCACCAGTGCTCGGGGGGGCCTATGAGCAGTTCTTC.

This clonotype has more than one count but fewer than ten. The chain is built from TRBV6-5 and TRBJ1-2; no firm D call. The germline gives CDR1 MNHEY, CDR2 SVGAGI. The V end was cut by 8 bases, the J end by 6 bases, with 10 bases between. CDR3 length equals 11 residues. The CDR3 reads CASFGRDGYTF. The CDR3 DNA follows: TGTGCCAGCTTCGGACGCGATGGCTACACCTTC.

This chain links TRBV20-1 with TRBJ2-7; unclear D gene. The V end was cut by 2 bases, the J end by 2 bases, with 13 bases between. The V gene's germline CDR1 is DFQATT and CDR2 SNEGSKA (reference sequence). CDR3 length equals 14 residues. In nucleotides, the CDR3 is TGCAGTGCTAGAAGGCCTAGTCGAGCCTACGAGCAGTACTTC. Protein sequence: CSARRPSRAYEQYF.

This clonotype appeared many times. V is TRBV5-1 and J is TRBJ1-6, with 9 positions matching TRBD1. V lost 8 bases to trimming and J lost 7 bases; unmatched junction nucleotides: 7. Germline CDR1 SGHRS, CDR2 YFSETQ. CDR3 size: 14 residues. In nucleotides, the CDR3 is TGCGCCAGTCAGCGGGACAGGGAAAATTCACCCCTCCACTTT. Its protein product is CASQRDRENSPLHF.

A few counts support this clonotype. This sequence joins TRBV24-1 and TRBJ1-2, with 7 bases that match TRBD1. Germline CDR1 reads KGHDR; CDR2 reads SFDVKD. This CDR3 spans 18 amino acids. The V gene end was trimmed by 2 bases and the J gene end by 0 bases; junction bases not matched to a gene: 11. In DNA form, the CDR3 reads TGTGCCACCAGTGATTCGACCTTTGGGACAGCTACTAACTATGGCTACACCTTC. Protein product: CATSDSTFGTATNYGYTF.

This clonotype was recorded many times. The chain recombines TRBV12-3 or TRBV12-4 with TRBJ1-2; D is undetermined. Trimming removed 4 bases at V and 8 bases at J, with 14 bases between. The CDR3 totals 13 residues. The CDR3 here is CASSSDVIRGYTF. The CDR3 bases are TGTGCCAGCAGTTCCGACGTCATTCGGGGCTACACCTTC.

This clonotype was observed many times. The DNA for the CDR3 is TGTGCCAGCAGGGACGGGTTGCGCCCCTACGAGCAGTACTTC. It is translated as CASRDGLRPYEQYF. The V call is TRBV28, the J call TRBJ2-7; D is ambiguous. V was clipped by 6 bases and J by 2 bases, with 14 bases between them. This CDR3 is 14 amino acids long. Germline-derived CDR1 and CDR2 are MDHEN and SYDVKM.

V usage is TRBV30 and J usage is TRBJ1-3, with no clear D. CDR3 length equals 13 residues. The germline V gene has CDR1 GTSNPN and CDR2 SVGIG (reference sequence). V gave up 4 bases and J gave up 1 base, with 8 bases separating them. This CDR3 is CAWTGFSGNTIYF. The CDR3 DNA reads TGTGCCTGGACCGGGTTTTCTGGAAACACCATATATTTT.

This clonotype came up many times. The chain combines TRBV6-6 with TRBJ2-3; possibly TRBD1 for D (5 bases). The V and J ends lost 6 bases and 7 bases respectively, with 11 bases between them. CDR3 size: 12 residues. CDR1 and CDR2 from the germline V gene are MNHNY and SVGAGI (reference sequence). The CDR3 spells CASSSRQHTQYF. The CDR3 nucleotides are TGTGCCAGCAGCTCTCGACAGCATACGCAGTATTTT.

The CDR3 nucleotides read TGTGCCAGCGGGAGTAGAGTGAATGAGCAGTTCTTC. This codes for CASGSRVNEQFF. The chain links TRBV28 to TRBJ2-1; weak D call: TRBD2 (5 bases). From germline, CDR1 is MDHEN and CDR2 SYDVKM. V gave up 8 bases and J gave up 7 bases, with 12 bases separating them. This CDR3 has 12 residues. The complete variable domain, with remaining parts taken from reference TRBV28 and TRBJ2-1, reads DVKVTQSSRYLVKRTGEKVFLECVQDMDHENMFWYRQDPGLGLRLIYFSYDVKMKEKGDIPEGYSVSREKKERFSLILESASTNQTSMYLCASGSRVNEQFFGPGTRLTVL.

This clonotype was counted a few times. The rearrangement joins TRBV11-2 to TRBJ2-1, with 8 bases matching TRBD1. V lost 1 base to trimming and J lost 2 bases; unmatched junction nucleotides: 22. The CDR3 length is 22 residues. CDR1 and CDR2 (germline): SGHAT, FQNNGV. CDR3 sequence reads: CASSLVGAAGGFAERAYNEQFF. Written as DNA, the CDR3 is TGTGCCAGCAGCTTAGTAGGGGCGGCAGGGGGCTTTGCGGAGAGGGCCTACAATGAGCAGTTCTTC.

About this clonotype itself: A much larger clone differs by one base, so this may be a read error. V is TRBV11-1 and J is TRBJ2-1; D could derive from TRBD1 or TRBD2 (6 bases each). CDR3 length: 13 residues. Germline V gene sequence: CDR1 SGHAT, CDR2 FQDESV (reference sequence). V lost 7 bases, J lost 6 bases, and 13 bases lay in between. The CDR3 coding sequence is TGTGCCAGCACCACGGGGGCTTGCAATGAGCAGTTCTTC. Translating it yields CASTTGACNEQFF.

The chain carries TRBV10-3 and TRBJ1-1; the D gene is possibly TRBD1 (5 bases). The CDR3 has 14 residues. Germline CDR1 is ENHRY and CDR2 is SYGVKD. V dropped 5 bases and J dropped 4 bases, with 14 bases sitting between them. The CDR3 protein is CAISRLGERTEAFF. The CDR3 DNA is TGTGCCATCAGTAGACTAGGGGAGCGCACTGAAGCTTTCTTT.

This clonotype was observed a few times. J is TRBJ2-7 and V is TRBV14; 9 bases map to TRBD2. V lost 4 bases to trimming and J lost 0 bases; unmatched junction nucleotides: 7. Germline assignment: CDR1 SGHDN and CDR2 FVKESK. There are 16 residues in the CDR3. The CDR3 DNA reads as TGTGCCAGCAGCCGCCAGACTAGCGGTCGCTCCTACGAGCAGTACTTC. Protein: CASSRQTSGRSYEQYF. The full variable domain, rest sourced from reference TRBV14 and TRBJ2-7, is EAGVTQFPSHSVIEKGQTVTLRCDPISGHDNLYWYRRVMGKEIKFLLHFVKESKQDESGMPNNRFLAERTGGTYSTLKVQPAELEDSGVYFCASSRQTSGRSYEQYFGPGTRLTVT.

This rearrangement joins TRBV28 to TRBJ2-7; 12 nucleotides agree with TRBD1. J gave up 2 bases and V 4 bases, and 9 bases lay outside the gene matches. The CDR3 has 17 amino acids. Germline lookup yields CDR1 MDHEN and CDR2 SYDVKM. The CDR3 DNA reads as TGTGCCAGCAGTTCAACCGGGACAGGGGGCGAAACCTACGAGCAGTACTTC. Its translation is CASSSTGTGGETYEQYF.

Concerning this clonotype: One junction end disagrees with the germline gene, perhaps due to a read error. The chain recombines TRBV25-1 with TRBJ1-6; no definite D call. The CDR3 is 14 amino acids. Per the germline V gene, CDR1 is MGHDK and CDR2 is SYGVNS. Here the CDR3 DNA reads TGTGCCAGCAGGGAATTGAGGAATAATTCACCCCTCCACTTT. This translates into CASRELRNNSPLHF.

This clonotype was detected once. CDR3 in DNA: TGTGCCAGCAGCCAAGAAAGGGCACTAGCGGAACGCAATGAGCAGTTCTTC. Translating gives CASSQERALAERNEQFF. The chain has TRBV3-1 and TRBJ2-1; TRBD2 matches at 8 bases. Germline CDR1 is LGHDT and CDR2 is YNNKEL (reference sequence). V lost 0 bases to trimming and J lost 6 bases; unmatched junction nucleotides: 10. The CDR3 covers 17 residues.

V usage is TRBV7-2 and J usage is TRBJ2-3; 9 positions agree with TRBD2. Germline values: CDR1 SGHTA, CDR2 FQGNSA. The CDR3 has 18 amino acids. The V segment lost 4 bases and the J segment 4 bases; nucleotides outside the gene matches: 15. The CDR3 sequence is CASSSPLTSGAWSDTQYF. The CDR3 DNA reads as TGTGCCAGCAGCTCCCCATTGACTAGCGGAGCCTGGTCAGATACGCAGTATTTT.

The chain employs TRBV7-2 and TRBJ2-3, with 9 bases identical to TRBD2. Unmatched junction bases numbered 5, after V lost 0 bases and J lost 4 bases. Germline V gene lookup returns CDR1 SGHTA and CDR2 FQGNSA. The length of the CDR3 is 16 residues. CDR3 bases: TGTGCCAGCAGCTTAGCTAGCGGGGGTGGCGCAGATACGCAGTATTTT. This translates into CASSLASGGGADTQYF.

This clonotype was counted between two and nine times. The V and J genes are TRBV5-1 and TRBJ2-1, with TRBD2 as a possible D gene (6 bases). The DNA matches TRBJ2-7 better at its end, which makes the J call doubtful. This CDR3 region has 15 residues. Germline V CDR1 and CDR2: SGHRS, YFSETQ. The CDR3 DNA sequence: TGCGCCAGCAGGAGGGACTTACCCTCCTACAATGAGCAGTACTTC. Its protein is CASRRDLPSYNEQYF.

A few counts support this clonotype. The chain is built from TRBV11-1 and TRBJ2-3, with 7 bases that match TRBD2. The CDR3 is 16 residues long. V trimming: 3 bases; J trimming: 5 bases; junction bases outside the gene matches: 11. The germline CDR1 and CDR2 sequences are SGHAT and FQDESV (reference sequence). The CDR3 protein is CASSFFGGSNGDTQYF. The CDR3 region has the DNA TGTGCCAGCAGCTTCTTCGGGGGGAGTAATGGAGATACGCAGTATTTT.

The chain carries TRBV13 and TRBJ2-1; 11 nucleotides agree with TRBD2. Germline-derived CDR1 and CDR2 are PRHDT and FYEKMQ (reference sequence). The CDR3 is 18 residues long. Germline trimming cut 4 bases from V and 2 bases from J; bases unmatched to any gene: 10. This CDR3 is CASSSGTSGMKTYNEQFF. The CDR3 coding sequence is TGTGCCAGCAGCTCCGGGACTAGCGGTATGAAAACCTACAATGAGCAGTTCTTC. Full variable domain (missing parts from reference TRBV13 and TRBJ2-1): AAGVIQSPRHLIKEKRETATLKCYPIPRHDTVYWYQQGPGQDPQFLISFYEKMQSDKGSIPDRFSAQQFSDYHSELNMSSLELGDSALYFCASSSGTSGMKTYNEQFFGPGTRLTVL.